Detailed here is one TCR beta chain. Since all of the isolated RNA was reverse transcribed, expressed TCRB transcripts were what got sequenced. Clones were sequenced by immunoSEQ multiplex PCR, and TCRdb holds only the in-frame ones, with some missing. The data contain hundreds of thousands of clones, over 65% of them seen just once; the ten biggest clones take up 0.053%. With 1 base removed from V and 3 bases from J, the gap between germline ends came to 15 bases. The CDR3 sequence is 15 residues long. CDR1 SQVTM and CDR2 ANQGSEA come from the germline V gene. The data originate from a study of beta chain features in type 1 diabetes.

The TCR comes from a man between 25 and 39 years old in good health. The rearrangement links TRBV29-1 to TRBJ2-5; the D is unclear. Sequences were obtained from naive CD4+ T cells from blood. CDR3 loop: CSVEGTVGYEETQYF. In nucleotides, the CDR3 is TGCAGCGTTGAAGGGACGGTGGGGTATGAAGAGACCCAGTACTTC.